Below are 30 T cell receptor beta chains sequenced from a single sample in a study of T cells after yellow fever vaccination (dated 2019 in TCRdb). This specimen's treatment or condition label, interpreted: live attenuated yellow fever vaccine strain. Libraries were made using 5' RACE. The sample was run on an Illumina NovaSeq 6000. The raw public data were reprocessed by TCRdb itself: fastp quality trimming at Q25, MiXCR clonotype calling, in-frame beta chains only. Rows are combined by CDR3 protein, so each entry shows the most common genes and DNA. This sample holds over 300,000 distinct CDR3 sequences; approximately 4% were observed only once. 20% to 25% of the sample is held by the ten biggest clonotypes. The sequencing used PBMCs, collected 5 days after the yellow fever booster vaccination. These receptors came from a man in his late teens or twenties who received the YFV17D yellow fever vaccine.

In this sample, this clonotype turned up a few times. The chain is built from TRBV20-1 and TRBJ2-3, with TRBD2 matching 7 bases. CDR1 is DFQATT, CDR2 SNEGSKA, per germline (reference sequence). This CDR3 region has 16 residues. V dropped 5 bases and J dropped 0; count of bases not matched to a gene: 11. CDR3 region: CSAALRAGASTDTQYF. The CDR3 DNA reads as TGCAGTGCTGCCCTCCGGGCGGGAGCAAGCACAGATACGCAGTATTTT.

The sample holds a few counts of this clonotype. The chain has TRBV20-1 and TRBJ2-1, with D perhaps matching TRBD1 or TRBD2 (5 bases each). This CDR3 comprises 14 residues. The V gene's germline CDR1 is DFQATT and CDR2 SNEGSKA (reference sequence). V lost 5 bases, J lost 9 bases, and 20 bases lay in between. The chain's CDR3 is CSAATGTTRAEQFF. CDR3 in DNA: TGCAGTGCTGCAACCGGGACCACCAGGGCTGAGCAGTTCTTC.

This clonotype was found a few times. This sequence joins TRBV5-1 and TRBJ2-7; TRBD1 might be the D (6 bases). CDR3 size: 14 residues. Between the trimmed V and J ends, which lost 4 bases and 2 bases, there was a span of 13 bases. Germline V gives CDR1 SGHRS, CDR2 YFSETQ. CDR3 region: CASSLDRWPYEQYF. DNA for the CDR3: TGCGCCAGCAGCCTAGACAGGTGGCCCTACGAGCAGTACTTC.

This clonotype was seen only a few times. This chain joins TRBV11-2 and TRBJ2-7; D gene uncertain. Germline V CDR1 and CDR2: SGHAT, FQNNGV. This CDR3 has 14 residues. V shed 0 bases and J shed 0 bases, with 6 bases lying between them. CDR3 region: CASSLDVGSYEQYF. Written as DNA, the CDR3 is TGTGCCAGCAGCTTAGATGTTGGCTCCTACGAGCAGTACTTC.

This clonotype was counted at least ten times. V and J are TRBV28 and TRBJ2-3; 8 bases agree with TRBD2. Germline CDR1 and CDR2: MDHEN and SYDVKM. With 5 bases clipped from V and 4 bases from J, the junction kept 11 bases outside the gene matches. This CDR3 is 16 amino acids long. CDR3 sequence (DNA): TGTGCCAGCAGTCTACCAGGAGCGGGGGCCTCAGATACGCAGTATTTT. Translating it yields CASSLPGAGASDTQYF.

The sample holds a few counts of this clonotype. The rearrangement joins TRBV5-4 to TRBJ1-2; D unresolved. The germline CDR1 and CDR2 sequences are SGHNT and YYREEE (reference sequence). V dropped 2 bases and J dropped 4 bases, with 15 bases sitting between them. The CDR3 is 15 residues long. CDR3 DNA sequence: TGTGCCAGCAGCTTCCAAGGATCAGAACCCTATGGCTACACCTTC. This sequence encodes CASSFQGSEPYGYTF.

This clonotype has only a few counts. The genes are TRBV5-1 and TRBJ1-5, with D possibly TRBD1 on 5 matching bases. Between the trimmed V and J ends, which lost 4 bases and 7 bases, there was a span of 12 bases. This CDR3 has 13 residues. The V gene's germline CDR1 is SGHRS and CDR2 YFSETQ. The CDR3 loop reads CASSRGPAQPQHF. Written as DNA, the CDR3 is TGCGCCAGCAGCCGGGGACCCGCCCAGCCCCAGCATTTT.

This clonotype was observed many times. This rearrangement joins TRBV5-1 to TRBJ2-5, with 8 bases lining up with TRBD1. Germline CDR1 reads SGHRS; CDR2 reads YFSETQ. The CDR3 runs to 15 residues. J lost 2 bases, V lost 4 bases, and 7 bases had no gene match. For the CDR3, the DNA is TGCGCCAGCAGCCTGATAGGGACAGGTCAAGAGACCCAGTACTTC. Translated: CASSLIGTGQETQYF. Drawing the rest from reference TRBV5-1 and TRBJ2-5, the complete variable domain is KAGVTQTPRYLIKTRGQQVTLSCSPISGHRSVSWYQQTPGQGLQFLFEYFSETQRNKGNFPGRFSGRQFSNSRSEMNVSTLELGDSALYLCASSLIGTGQETQYFGPGTRLLVL.

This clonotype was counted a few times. This CDR3 is CSANYIQETQYF. The CDR3 bases are TGCAGTGCTAACTACATCCAAGAGACCCAGTACTTC. The V gene is TRBV20-1, the J gene TRBJ2-5; D call uncertain. The V and J ends lost 4 bases and 1 base respectively, with 7 bases between them. Germline values: CDR1 DFQATT, CDR2 SNEGSKA (reference sequence). The CDR3 extends over 12 amino acids.

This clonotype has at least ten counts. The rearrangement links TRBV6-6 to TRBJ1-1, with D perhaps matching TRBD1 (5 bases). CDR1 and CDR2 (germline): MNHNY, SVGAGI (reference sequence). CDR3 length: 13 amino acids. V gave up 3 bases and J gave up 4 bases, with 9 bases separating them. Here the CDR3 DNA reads TGTGCCAGCAGTTATACGGGGGGCACTGAAGCTTTCTTT. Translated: CASSYTGGTEAFF.

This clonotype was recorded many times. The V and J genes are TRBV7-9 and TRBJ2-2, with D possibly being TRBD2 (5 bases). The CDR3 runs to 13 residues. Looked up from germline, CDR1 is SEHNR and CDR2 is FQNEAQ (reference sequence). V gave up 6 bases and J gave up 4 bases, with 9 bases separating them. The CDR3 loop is CASSFTSTGELFF. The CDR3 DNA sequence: TGTGCCAGCAGTTTCACTAGCACCGGGGAGCTGTTTTTT.

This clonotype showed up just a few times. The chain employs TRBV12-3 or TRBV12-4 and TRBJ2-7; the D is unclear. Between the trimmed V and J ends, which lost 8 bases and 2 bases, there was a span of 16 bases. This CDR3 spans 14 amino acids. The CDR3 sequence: CASALSPLAYEQYV. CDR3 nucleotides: TGTGCCAGCGCTCTATCGCCCCTGGCCTACGAGCAGTACGTC.

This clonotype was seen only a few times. CDR3 sequence reads: CAIRGQGGGYTF. CDR3 coding DNA: TGTGCCATCAGGGGACAGGGGGGTGGCTACACCTTC. V gene TRBV10-3 combines with J gene TRBJ1-2; 11 nucleotides match TRBD1. The V gene end was trimmed by 6 bases and the J gene end by 7 bases; junction bases not matched to a gene: 1. Germline assignment: CDR1 ENHRY and CDR2 SYGVKD. This CDR3 comprises 12 residues.

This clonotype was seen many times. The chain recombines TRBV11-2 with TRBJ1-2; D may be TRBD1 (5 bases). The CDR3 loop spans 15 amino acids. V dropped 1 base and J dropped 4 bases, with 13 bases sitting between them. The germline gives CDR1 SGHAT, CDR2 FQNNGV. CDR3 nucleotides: TGTGCCAGCAGCTTAGTCTTCCGGGGCCCCTATGGCTACACCTTC. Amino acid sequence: CASSLVFRGPYGYTF.

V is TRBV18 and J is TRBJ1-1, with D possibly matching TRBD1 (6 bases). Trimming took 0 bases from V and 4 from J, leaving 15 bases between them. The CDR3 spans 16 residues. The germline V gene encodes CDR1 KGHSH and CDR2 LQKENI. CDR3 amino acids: CASSPPGKLRGTEAFF. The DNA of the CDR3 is TGTGCCAGCTCACCACCGGGGAAACTCAGGGGCACTGAAGCTTTCTTT.

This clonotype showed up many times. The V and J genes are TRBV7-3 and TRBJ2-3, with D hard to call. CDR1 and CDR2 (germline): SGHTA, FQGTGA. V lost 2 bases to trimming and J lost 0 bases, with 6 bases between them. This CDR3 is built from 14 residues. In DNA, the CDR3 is TGTGCCAGCAGCTTAGGCCTGAGCACAGATACGCAGTATTTT. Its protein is CASSLGLSTDTQYF. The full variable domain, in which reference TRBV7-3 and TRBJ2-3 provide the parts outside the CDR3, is GAGVSQTPSNKVTEKGKYVELRCDPISGHTALYWYRQSLGQGPEFLIYFQGTGAADDSGLPNDRFFAVRPEGSVSTLKIQRTERGDSAVYLCASSLGLSTDTQYFGPGTRLTVL.

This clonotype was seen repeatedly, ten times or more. CDR3 in amino acids: CASSLEWGGTEAFF. For the CDR3, the DNA is TGCGCCAGCAGCTTGGAGTGGGGTGGCACTGAAGCTTTCTTT. The chain carries TRBV5-1 and TRBJ1-1; D call uncertain. Germline assignment: CDR1 SGHRS and CDR2 YFSETQ. The CDR3 covers 14 residues. The V gene lost 0 bases and the J gene lost 4 bases, with 10 bases spanning the gap.

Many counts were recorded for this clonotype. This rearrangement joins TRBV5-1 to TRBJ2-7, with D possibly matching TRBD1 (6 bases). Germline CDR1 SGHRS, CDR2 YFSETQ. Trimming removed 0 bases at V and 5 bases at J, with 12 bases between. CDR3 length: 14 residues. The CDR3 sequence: CASSLGDTGNEQYF. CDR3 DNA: TGCGCCAGCAGCTTGGGGGACACAGGGAACGAGCAGTACTTC.

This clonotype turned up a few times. The CDR3 protein is CASSDKNQPQHF. CDR3 nucleotides: TGTGCCAGCAGTGATAAGAATCAGCCCCAGCATTTT. The chain uses TRBV25-1 and TRBJ1-5; D is uncertain. V gave up 3 bases and J gave up 4 bases, with 4 bases separating them. The length of the CDR3 is 12 residues. Germline CDR1 MGHDK, CDR2 SYGVNS.

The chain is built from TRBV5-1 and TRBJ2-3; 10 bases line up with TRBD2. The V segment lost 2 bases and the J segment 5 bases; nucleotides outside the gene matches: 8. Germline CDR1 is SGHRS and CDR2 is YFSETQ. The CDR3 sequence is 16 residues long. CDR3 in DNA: TGCGCCAGCAGCTTCGAAACTAGCGGGGTTAGAGATACGCAGTATTTT. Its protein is CASSFETSGVRDTQYF.

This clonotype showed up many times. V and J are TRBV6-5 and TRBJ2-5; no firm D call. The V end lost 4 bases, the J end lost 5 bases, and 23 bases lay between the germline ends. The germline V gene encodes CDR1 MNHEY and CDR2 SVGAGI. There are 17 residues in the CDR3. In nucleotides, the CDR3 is TGTGCCAGCAGTTTAACCCAACAGCGACCTGCGGATGAGACCCAGTACTTC. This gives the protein CASSLTQQRPADETQYF.

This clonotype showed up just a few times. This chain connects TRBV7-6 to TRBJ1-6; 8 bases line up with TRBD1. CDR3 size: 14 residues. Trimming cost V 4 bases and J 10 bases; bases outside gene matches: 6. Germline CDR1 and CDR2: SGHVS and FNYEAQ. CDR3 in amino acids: CASSSGQGRSPLHF. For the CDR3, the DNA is TGTGCCAGCAGCTCCGGACAGGGACGGTCACCCCTCCACTTT.

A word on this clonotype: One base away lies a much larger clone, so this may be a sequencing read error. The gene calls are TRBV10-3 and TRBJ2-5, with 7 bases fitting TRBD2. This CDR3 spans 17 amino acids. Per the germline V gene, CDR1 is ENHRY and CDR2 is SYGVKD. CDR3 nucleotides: TGTGCCATCAGCAGTATCTCGTCTAGCGGAGAACAAGAGAACCAGTACTTC. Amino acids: CAISSISSSGEQENQYF.

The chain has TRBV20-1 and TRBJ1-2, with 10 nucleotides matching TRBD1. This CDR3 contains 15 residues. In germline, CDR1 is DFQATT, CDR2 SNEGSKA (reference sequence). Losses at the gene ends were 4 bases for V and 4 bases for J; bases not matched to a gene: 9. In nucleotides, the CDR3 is TGCAGTGCTATTAAACCGGGACAGGGGATCTATGGCTACACCTTC. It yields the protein CSAIKPGQGIYGYTF.

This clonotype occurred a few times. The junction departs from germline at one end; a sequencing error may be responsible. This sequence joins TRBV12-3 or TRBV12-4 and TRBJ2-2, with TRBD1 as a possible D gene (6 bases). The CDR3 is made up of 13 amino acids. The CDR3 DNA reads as TGTGCCAGCAGTTTAAGAAGAGGGACATTGGGGATTTTT. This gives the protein CASSLRRGTLGIF.

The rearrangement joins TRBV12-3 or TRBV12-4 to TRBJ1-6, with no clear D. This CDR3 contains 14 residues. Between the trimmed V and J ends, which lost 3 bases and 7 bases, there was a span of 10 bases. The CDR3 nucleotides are TGTGCCAGCAGTTTGGGGATGCGGAATTCACCCCTCCACTTT. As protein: CASSLGMRNSPLHF.

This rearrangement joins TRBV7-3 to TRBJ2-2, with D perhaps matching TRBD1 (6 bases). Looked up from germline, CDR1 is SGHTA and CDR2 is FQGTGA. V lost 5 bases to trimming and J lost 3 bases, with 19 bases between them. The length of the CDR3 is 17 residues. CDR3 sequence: CASSLRGAGDYTGELFF. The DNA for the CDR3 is TGTGCCAGCAGCCTAAGGGGCGCAGGGGATTACACCGGGGAGCTGTTTTTT.

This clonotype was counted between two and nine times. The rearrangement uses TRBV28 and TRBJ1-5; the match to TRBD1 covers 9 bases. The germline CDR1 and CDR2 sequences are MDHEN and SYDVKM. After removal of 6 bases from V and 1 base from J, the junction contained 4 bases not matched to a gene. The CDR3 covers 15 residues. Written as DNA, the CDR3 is TGTGCCAGCAGGGACAGGGGTGGGAGCAATCAGCCCCAGCATTTT. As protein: CASRDRGGSNQPQHF.

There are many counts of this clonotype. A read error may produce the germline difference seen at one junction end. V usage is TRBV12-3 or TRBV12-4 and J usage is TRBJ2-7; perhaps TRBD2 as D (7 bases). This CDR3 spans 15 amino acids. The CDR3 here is CASRSLGGARRPPLF. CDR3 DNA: TGTGCCAGCAGGTCCCTTGGGGGGGCTAGAAGGCCTCCTCTCTTC.

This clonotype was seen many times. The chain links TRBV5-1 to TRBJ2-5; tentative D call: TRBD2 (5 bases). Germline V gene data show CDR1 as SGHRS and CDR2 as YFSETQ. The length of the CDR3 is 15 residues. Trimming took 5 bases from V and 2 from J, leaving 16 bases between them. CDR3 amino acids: CASSVGEIPQETQYF. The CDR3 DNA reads TGCGCCAGCAGTGTCGGGGAGATACCACAAGAGACCCAGTACTTC.